This T cell receptor beta chain emerged from a study of cytomegalovirus exposure and HLA in healthy donors. This clone appeared a few times. Its antigen is unidentified. The V gene's germline CDR1 is SGHNT and CDR2 YENEEA. CDR3 length: 16 residues. V lost 3 bases and J 0 bases, leaving 11 bases between the germline ends. PCR amplification relied on 60 Vbeta primers (plus 13 Jbeta primers). Profiled with immunoSEQ multiplex PCR; TCRdb holds only in-frame clones, not every one. The sample shows fewer than 200,000 clones, approximately 80% of them seen only once. Study results and limitations: The study listed under 200 cytomegalovirus-associated TCR beta chains.

The sequencing sample was made of PBMCs. The sequence derives from a female donor in good health and CMV-seronegative. The rearrangement uses TRBV11-3 and TRBJ2-2; D unresolved. The CDR3 nucleotides are TGTGCCAGCAGCTTTGAGGAGATGACGAACACCGGGGAGCTGTTTTTT. This encodes CASSFEEMTNTGELFF.